The clone carrying this TCR beta chain was seen ten or more times. TCRdb used MiXCR to reprocess the PCR reads, holding one entry per CDR3 protein. The sample has around 83,000 distinct CDR3 sequences; about 53% are singletons. The source of the sample is a study of CDR3 diversity in severe acne. V dropped 0 bases and J dropped 7; count of bases not matched to a gene: 6. The length of the CDR3 is 16 residues. Germline V gene lookup returns CDR1 SGDLS and CDR2 YYNGEE. This sequence was found in a male donor with severe acne vulgaris. The sequencing input was blood. This chain links TRBV9 with TRBJ2-1; 11 bases agree with TRBD2. The CDR3 nucleotides are TGTGCCAGCAGCGTAGCTCGGGCTAGCGGGAGGAATGAGCAGTTCTTC. This codes for CASSVARASGRNEQFF.